This is a list of T cell receptor beta chains from one sample in a study of T cell responses to AZD1222 COVID-19 vaccine. Repertoires were generated with immunoSEQ multiplex PCR, while TCRdb's copy carries only in-frame clones and drops some. This table holds about 160,000 clones, 90% to 95% found once. This specimen consisted of peripheral blood, obtained on day 0 of AZD1222 vaccination. These receptors were taken from an adult in good health. The CDR3 runs from the conserved cysteine through the conserved F or W. A D gene is named only where the DNA matches it firmly. Only part of the rows carry a size: once, few, many, or a class if the clone is expanded.

j_call v_call d_call clone_size cdr3_aa cdr3_nt
TRBJ2-1 TRBV5-4 NA NA CASSLTTYNEQFF TGTGCCAGCAGCTTGACTACCTACAATGAGCAGTTCTTC
TRBJ2-5 TRBV6-5 TRBD1 NA CASSYTGQGETQYF TGTGCCAGCAGTTATACTGGACAGGGTGAGACCCAGTACTTC
TRBJ2-5 TRBV19 TRBD2 NA CASSPLAGGQETQYF TGTGCCAGTAGTCCACTAGCGGGGGGACAAGAGACCCAGTACTTC
TRBJ1-3 TRBV6-5 NA few CASRQGHTIYF TGTGCCAGCAGACAGGGACACACCATATATTTT
TRBJ2-1 TRBV9 NA NA CASSVVGGGSSNEQFF TGTGCCAGCAGCGTAGTTGGGGGTGGCTCCTCCAATGAGCAGTTCTTC
TRBJ1-2 TRBV28 NA NA CASRLTRDYGYTF TGTGCCAGCAGACTGACCAGGGACTATGGCTACACCTTC
TRBJ2-3 TRBV19 NA NA CASSITQADTQYF TGTGCCAGTAGTATAACACAGGCAGATACGCAGTATTTT
TRBJ1-4 TRBV28 NA NA CASTSNEKLFF TGTGCCAGCACTTCTAATGAAAAACTGTTTTTT
TRBJ2-1 TRBV29-1 TRBD2 NA CSVGGLAGINEQFF TGCAGCGTTGGCGGACTAGCGGGAATAAATGAGCAGTTCTTC
TRBJ1-1 TRBV3-1/TRBV3-2 NA once CASSQENRGKGRAFF TGTGCCAGCAGCCAAGAAAACCGGGGAAAGGGCAGGGCTTTCTTT
TRBJ2-3 TRBV3-1/TRBV3-2 TRBD2 NA CASSPVNLAGGTDTQYF TGTGCCAGCAGCCCGGTAAACCTAGCGGGGGGCACAGATACGCAGTATTTT
TRBJ2-7 TRBV19 TRBD2 NA CATTSGTSYEQYF TGTGCCACGACTAGCGGTACATCCTACGAGCAGTACTTC
TRBJ1-1 TRBV4-3 NA NA CATGWEVNTEAFF TGCGCCACCGGATGGGAGGTAAACACTGAAGCTTTCTTT
TRBJ2-2 TRBV24-1 NA NA CATSDPMRGPTGELFF TGTGCCACCAGTGACCCCATGCGGGGGCCCACCGGGGAGCTGTTTTTT
TRBJ1-3 TRBV5-6 NA NA CASSSGLGNTIYF TGTGCCAGCAGTTCGGGCCTTGGAAACACCATATATTTT
TRBJ1-1 TRBV7-2 NA NA CASSRNRAMNTEAFF TGTGCCAGCAGCCGCAACAGGGCAATGAACACTGAAGCTTTCTTT
TRBJ2-7 TRBV28 NA NA CASSQAGREQYF TGTGCCAGCAGTCAGGCGGGACGGGAGCAGTACTTC